This TCR beta chain is drawn from a study of cytomegalovirus exposure and HLA in healthy donors (dated by TCRdb to 2016 to 2017). Regarding the research as a whole: An earlier analysis of several hundred of the donors reported about 260 Gb of sequence data and some 110 million unique TCR beta sequences obtained from approximately 180 million T cells. An early release that covered fewer than 800 HLA-typed donors contained about 290 gigabases of sequencing data and 70 million to 100 million unique TCR sequences. The genetic ancestry cluster associated with self-reported Caucasian donors included roughly four fifths of the roughly 400 genotyped donors. The study aimed to test whether cataloging public T cell receptors could reveal signatures of past pathogen exposure. The study used immunosequencing to profile the T cell repertoires of 666 subjects and linked those repertoires to cytomegalovirus serostatus. Along with the approximately 620-subject first cohort, a separate validation cohort of around 110 different subjects was used. The study combined high-throughput TCR immunosequencing, statistical association of individual TCRs with disease status, and machine learning to predict cytomegalovirus infection status. In a later analysis, previously published TCR beta repertoires from roughly 710 donors were re-analyzed and high-resolution HLA genotyping was added so that TCR occurrence patterns could be studied. In the later analysis, no new phenotypic data were used to find candidate immune exposures; instead, reliance was placed on TCR beta sequences and their occurrence across donors. An earlier analysis of 587 of the donors applied high-throughput TCR beta sequencing to assess whether each TCR beta V gene segment acted as functional or pseudogenic. Donor age, sex, ethnicity and CMV serostatus were compiled alongside the repertoire data. A later genetic analysis took genome-wide SNP genotypes for about 65% of the 666 donors and used that subset as a discovery cohort. All discovery cohort repertoires had been generated on a single sequencing platform. Both class I and class II loci were covered by HLA typing, at four-digit resolution. The number of donors typed differed by locus, with roughly 620-640 for A, B, C, DRB1 and DQB1, around 520 for DQA1, under 610 for DPA1, and around 460 for DPB1. Because of strong linkage in the cohort, four or five DR-DQ haplotypes were treated as single units for association and clustering. Across some 400 genotyped donors of the cohort, an average of about 240,000 unique TCR beta nucleotide sequences per donor were sequenced, and roughly a sixth of those sequences were non-productive. The paper as a whole reports these results and caveats: The 87-base-pair reads could not distinguish some IMGT-functional V segments, including TRBV6-2 and TRBV6-3, so those segments were excluded. Most CMV-associated TCR beta chains appeared to be HLA-restricted in a later analysis, and the HLA associations seemed to be driven largely by CMV exposure. The sequencing pipeline was judged likely to have produced a cluster of highly shared sequence variants as a technical artifact. The earlier analysis of about 600 of the donors excluded fewer than 20 rarely observed V segments, including chromosome 9 orphons, because counts were too low. The authors suggested that the approach could potentially be generalized to other disease states and immunological phenotypes. In a later analysis, the rate of TCR association differed among HLA loci, with DRB1 alleles having the most associated TCRs and HLA-C alleles having the fewest. In the study, 150 to 200 TCR beta chains were listed as associated with cytomegalovirus. A further reported finding was that TCR beta sequences accurately predicted the HLA-A and HLA-B alleles for most subjects in the first cohort. When HLA alleles, especially DR and DQ, strongly co-occurred, TCR associations were difficult to assign to individual alleles. In a later analysis, around 17,000 TCR beta sequences were associated with specific HLA alleles at a false discovery rate of 0.05. A few of the identified cytomegalovirus-associated TCR beta chains were confirmed in vitro to be specific for cytomegalovirus antigens. The classifier was reported to diagnose cytomegalovirus status with high specificity and sensitivity in both the original cohort and the validation cohort. In this cohort, only TCR beta chains were sequenced, and detectable features were limited by the absence of alpha or paired-chain data. Compared with equally common non-associated chains, HLA-associated TCR beta chains in a later analysis were more clonally expanded and had lower generation probabilities. In a later genetic analysis, fewer N-insertions in productive TCRs were reported among donors in an Asian-associated ancestry cluster than the approximately 710-donor mean. Across donors, most TCR sequences were observed very rarely, whereas some public TCRs were present in many individuals. The presence/absence analyses assumed that sequencing depth was roughly uniform across donors, and that assumption may not be true. In a later analysis, several top co-occurrence clusters were reported to appear linked to parvovirus B19, influenza, CMV and Epstein-Barr virus. In a later genetic analysis, a missense DCLRE1C variant was associated with V-gene and J-gene trimming of TCR beta chains, and the association was replicated in an independent cohort. Because HLA typing was missing for some donors at each locus, association tests included only the typed subset. In an earlier analysis of about 600 of the donors, most TCR beta V segments appeared in productive rearrangements about 90% or about 30% of the time, broadly matching IMGT annotations. Correlated functional status among segregating V segments might be attributable to linkage disequilibrium, but an unknown experimental factor could not be ruled out. For the cohort, immune exposure information was limited to CMV serostatus.

With regard to this clone: Its cognate antigen has yet to be identified. Base-call qualities are not available, and no considerably larger clone is one nucleotide away.

Trimming accounts for 5 bases at V and 1 base at J, while the number of junction bases matched to no gene is 6. The CDR3 goes from the cysteine to the phenylalanine over 15 residues. Only the CDR3 portion is preserved as DNA: 45 bases, with reading frame beginning at the first base. In the germline V gene, CDR1 corresponds to MDHEN and CDR2 to SYDVKM. The cohort consisted of approximately 670 healthy bone marrow donors. At the time of sampling, all cohort members were nominally healthy, though unrecorded immune exposures were likely present. Of the approximately 700 cohort members, more than 250 had a positive CMV serostatus and approximately 400 had a negative one, while no CMV serostatus was recorded for the donor. A peripheral blood sample was provided by each donor, and peripheral blood mononuclear cells were used for TCR beta sequencing. The Qiagen DNeasy Blood Extraction Kit was used to extract genomic DNA from the blood cell samples.

The library relied on the immunoSEQ multiplex PCR assay. For the multiplex PCR, a mixture combining 60 forward primers for TCR Vbeta segments and 13 reverse primers for TCR Jbeta segments was used. The CDR3 region of rearranged TCR beta genes was amplified from genomic DNA by a multiplex PCR assay. The amplified TCR beta libraries were sequenced on the Illumina HiSeq System as 87-base-pair reads. The study's processing was this. Across the 670 or so repertoires, a later analysis counted around 80 million unique TCR beta chains, approximately 12 million of which were shared by at least two donors. A nearest-neighbor algorithm error-corrected the raw reads and collapsed the reads into unique sequences, merging closely related sequences to remove PCR and sequencing errors. CDR3 sequences were aligned to IMGT reference sequences to assign V, D and J gene segments. For a sequence to be retained, a match of at least six nucleotides was required to both a V gene segment and a J gene segment. Rearrangements were called productive when the CDR3 lacked stop codons and stayed in frame with V and J; all others were non-productive. CDR3 was defined according to IMGT convention as the region running from the second conserved V-encoded cysteine to the conserved J-encoded phenylalanine. The earlier analysis of approximately 500 of the donors excluded sequences that lacked an unambiguous match to a single V gene segment. An earlier analysis of approximately 590 of the donors called V segments functional above 56.7% productive rearrangements and segregating when the between-donor standard deviation exceeded 5%. A statistical classification framework was built to diagnose cytomegalovirus status from the catalog of TCR beta chain sequences. In a later analysis, TCR nucleotide sequences were compared against IMGT/GENE-DB human TR gene sequences so that V and J genes could be assigned. The TCRdist pipeline was used in a later analysis to assign CDR3 sequences and most-parsimonious VDJ recombination scenarios. In a later analysis, each TCR beta chain was defined by its CDR3 amino acid sequence together with its V-gene family, and reads lacking a unique V-gene family were excluded. A later analysis removed several hundred highly shared, low-generation-probability nucleotide sequences to deal with suspected cross-contamination and a sequencing artifact. A later analysis calculated a clonal expansion index for each public chain from normalized within-repertoire ranks of inferred template counts. In a later analysis, generation probabilities were computed using a VDJ recombination model fitted to out-of-frame rearrangements, and the results were checked against IGoR. Hypergeometric tests were used in a later analysis to score TCR-TCR, TCR-HLA and TCR-CMV co-occurrence, with a repertoire-size bias correction applied to the TCR pairs. False discovery rates were estimated in a later analysis by permuting HLA or CMV assignments 20 times. A later analysis grouped co-occurring TCRs with DBSCAN, adding TCRdist sequence similarity when clustering within HLA-allele-positive subsets. Repertoires with fewer than 30,000 or more than 120,000 public chains were left out of co-occurrence clustering, as were four to six repertoires with anomalous nucleotide sharing. In its TCRdb copy, this immuneACCESS table keeps in-frame sequences only and misses some clones. Where compared with another copy, unresolved V genes explain less than half of these, and the others have no known cause. That table gives V, J and clone size, and the DNA gave D and trimming. The sample table lists 90,000 to 150,000 clones, around 77% of them with a count of one. The top ten clones comprise about 3.9% of the sample.

The receptor was isolated from a human donor in good health. Sample: PBMCs. The chain is made from TRBV28 and TRBJ1-1; the central 8 bases match TRBD1. The nucleotides are TGTGCCAGCAGTCCGGGCGGGACAGGGAACACTGAAGCTTTCTTT. The translation is CASSPGGTGNTEAFF.